A selection of T cell receptor beta chains follows, all from one sample in a study of shared clonotypes between healthy human individuals. TCRdb keeps only in-frame clones here, not all; method: immunoSEQ multiplex PCR. Of 550,000 to 750,000 clones listed, 95% were seen once; the top ten hold less than 0.13%. The sequenced sample was naive CD8+ T cells sorted from blood. Receptors originate from a young woman in good health. CDR3s include the opening cysteine and the closing phenylalanine or tryptophan. The D gene is left open where the match is weak. Rows may omit the clone size; those that give it use once, few, many or a size class.

j_gene	abundance	d_gene	v_gene	CDR3nt	CDR3aa
TRBJ2-7	few	-	TRBV5-6	TGTGCCAGCAGCCCCGGGACCGCCGTAAGCTCCTACGAGCAGTACTTC	CASSPGTAVSSYEQYF
TRBJ2-1	-	-	TRBV2	TGTGCCAGCAGTACCATCTCAGCGGTTCTCTCCTACAATGAGCAGTTCTTC	CASSTISAVLSYNEQFF
TRBJ2-1	-	TRBD2	TRBV27	TGTGCCAGCAGCCGGACTAGCGTCTACAATGAGCAGTTCTTC	CASSRTSVYNEQFF
TRBJ2-7	-	-	TRBV19	TGTGCCACCCGAACGCAGGATTCCTACGAGCAGTACTTC	CATRTQDSYEQYF
TRBJ2-1	-	-	TRBV7-2	TGTGCCAGCAGCGACTATCGGGCAGAGCAGTTCTTC	CASSDYRAEQFF
TRBJ1-1	-	-	TRBV27	TGTGCCAGCAGTATAACCGGTTGGAACACTGAAGCTTTCTTT	CASSITGWNTEAFF
TRBJ1-1	-	TRBD1	TRBV15	TGTGCCACCAGCAGAGGTACAGGGGCCCCCCATGAAGCTTTCTTT	CATSRGTGAPHEAFF
TRBJ2-1	-	TRBD2	TRBV28	TGTGCCAGCAGTCCCTGGACTAGCCCAGGCGATGAGCAGTTCTTC	CASSPWTSPGDEQFF
TRBJ2-3	-	-	TRBV6-5	TGTGCCAGCAGTTACTCGAGCGGACTTAGCACAGATACGCAGTATTTT	CASSYSSGLSTDTQYF
TRBJ1-2	once	-	TRBV9	TGTGCCAGCAGCCCCTGGGAAGAGATCTATGGCTACACCTTC	CASSPWEEIYGYTF
TRBJ2-7	-	-	TRBV27	TGTGCCAGCAGTCCCTCCCCGTCCTACGAGCAGTACTTC	CASSPSPSYEQYF
TRBJ2-3	-	-	TRBV4-1	TGCGCCAGCAGCCCCCGCATAGGTAGCACAGATACGCAGTATTTT	CASSPRIGSTDTQYF
TRBJ1-2	-	-	TRBV7-9	TGTGCCAGCAGCTTAGGACATGGCTACACCTTC	CASSLGHGYTF
TRBJ1-1	-	TRBD1	TRBV14	TGTGCCAGCAGCCACGGACAGGGGGTCGCTGAAGCTTTCTTT	CASSHGQGVAEAFF
TRBJ2-7	-	TRBD2	TRBV28	TGTGCCAGCAGTTTCCGGCTAGCGGAGACCCTCTACGAGCAGTACTTC	CASSFRLAETLYEQYF
TRBJ1-3	-	-	TRBV7-9	TGTGCCAGCAGCCCCCGCCCGCAGGGGTCAGGAAACACCATATATTTT	CASSPRPQGSGNTIYF
TRBJ2-7	-	-	TRBV4-1	TGCGCCAGCAGCCAAGTGGCTAGCGCTTACTACGAGCAGTACTTC	CASSQVASAYYEQYF
TRBJ2-7	once	TRBD1	TRBV28	TGTGCCAGCAGCCCCGTGGGACAGGGGGGGTACGAGCAGTACTTC	CASSPVGQGGYEQYF
TRBJ2-7	once	-	TRBV28	TGTGCCAGCAGTTTGGCCTCAGGGGTGGGCGAGCAGTACTTC	CASSLASGVGEQYF
TRBJ2-7	-	TRBD2	TRBV7-8	TGTGCCAGCAGCCCCGGGACTAGCGGGAGGGCCTACGAGCAGTACTTC	CASSPGTSGRAYEQYF
TRBJ1-5	-	-	TRBV5-4	TGTGCCAGCAGCTTGGTGGGGAGCAATCAGCCCCAGCATTTT	CASSLVGSNQPQHF